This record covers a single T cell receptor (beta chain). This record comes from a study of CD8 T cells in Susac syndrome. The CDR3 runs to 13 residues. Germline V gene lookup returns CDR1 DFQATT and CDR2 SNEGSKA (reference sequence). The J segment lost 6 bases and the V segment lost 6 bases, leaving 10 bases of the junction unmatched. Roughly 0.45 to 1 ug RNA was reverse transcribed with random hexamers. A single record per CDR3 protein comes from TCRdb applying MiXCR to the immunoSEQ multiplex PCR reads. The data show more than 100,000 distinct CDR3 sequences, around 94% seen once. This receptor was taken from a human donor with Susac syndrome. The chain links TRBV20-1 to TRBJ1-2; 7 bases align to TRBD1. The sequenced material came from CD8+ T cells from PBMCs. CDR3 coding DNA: TGCAGTGCCCGCCCCCCGGACAGGAATGGCTACACCTTC. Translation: CSARPPDRNGYTF.